The entry below describes one T cell receptor (beta chain). CDR1 is SEHNR, CDR2 FQNEAQ, per germline (reference sequence). The CDR3 has 16 amino acids. V trimming: 5 bases; J trimming: 13 bases; junction bases outside the gene matches: 18. The use of a sample-barcoded 5' primer and a J-beta primer mix characterized a second PCR of 7 to 11 cycles. TCRdb re-called the 5' RACE reads with MiXCR, one entry per CDR3 protein. The table has over 1,500,000 distinct CDR3 sequences, roughly 52% seen once; the top ten hold over 2%. This specimen belongs to a study of blood T cells in healthy people across ages. The sequenced sample was blood. The chain links TRBV7-9 to TRBJ2-4; 9 nucleotides line up with TRBD1. The sequence was obtained from a woman aged 40-49 years in good health. In DNA, the CDR3 is TGTGCCAGCAGCCAATCCGACCGGGACAGGGCTCTAGAGCAGTACTTC. This sequence encodes CASSQSDRDRALEQYF.